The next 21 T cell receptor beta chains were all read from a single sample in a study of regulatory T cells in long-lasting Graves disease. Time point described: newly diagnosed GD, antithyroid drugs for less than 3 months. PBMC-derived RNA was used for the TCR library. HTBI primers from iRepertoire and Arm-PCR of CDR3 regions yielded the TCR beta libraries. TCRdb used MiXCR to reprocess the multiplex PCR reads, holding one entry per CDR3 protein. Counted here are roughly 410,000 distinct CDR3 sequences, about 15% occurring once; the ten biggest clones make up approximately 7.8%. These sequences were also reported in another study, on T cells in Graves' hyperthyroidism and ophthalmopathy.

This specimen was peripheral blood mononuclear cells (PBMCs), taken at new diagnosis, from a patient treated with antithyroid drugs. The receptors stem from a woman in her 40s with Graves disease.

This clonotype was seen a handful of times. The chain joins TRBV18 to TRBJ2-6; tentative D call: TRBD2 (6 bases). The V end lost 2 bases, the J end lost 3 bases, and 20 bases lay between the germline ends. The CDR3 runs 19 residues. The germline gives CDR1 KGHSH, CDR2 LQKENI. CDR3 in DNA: TGTGCCAGCTCACCAAGAACGGTGGCCGGGAGTTTTGGGGCCAACGTCCTGACTTTC. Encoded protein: CASSPRTVAGSFGANVLTF.

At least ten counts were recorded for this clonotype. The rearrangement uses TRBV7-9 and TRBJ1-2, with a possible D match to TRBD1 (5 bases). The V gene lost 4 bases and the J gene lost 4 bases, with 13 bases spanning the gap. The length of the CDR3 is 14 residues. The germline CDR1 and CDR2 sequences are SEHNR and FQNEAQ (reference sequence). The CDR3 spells CASSSLGHRYGYTF. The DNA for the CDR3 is TGTGCCAGCAGCTCACTTGGACACCGCTATGGCTACACCTTC.

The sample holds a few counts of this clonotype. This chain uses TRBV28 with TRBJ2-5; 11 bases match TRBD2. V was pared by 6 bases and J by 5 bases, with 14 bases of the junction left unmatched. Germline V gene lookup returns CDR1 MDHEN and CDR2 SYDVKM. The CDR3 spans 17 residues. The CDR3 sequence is CASSLGVAGGVLETQYF. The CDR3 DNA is TGTGCCAGCAGCCTCGGGGTAGCGGGAGGGGTTTTGGAGACCCAGTACTTC.

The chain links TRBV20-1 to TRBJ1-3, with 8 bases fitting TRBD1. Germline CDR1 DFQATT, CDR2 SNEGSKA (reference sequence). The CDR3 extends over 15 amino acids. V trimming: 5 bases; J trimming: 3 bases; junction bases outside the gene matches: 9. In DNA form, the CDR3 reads TGCAGTGCTCGAGCGAGACAGGGGTTTGGAAACACCATATATTTT. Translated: CSARARQGFGNTIYF.

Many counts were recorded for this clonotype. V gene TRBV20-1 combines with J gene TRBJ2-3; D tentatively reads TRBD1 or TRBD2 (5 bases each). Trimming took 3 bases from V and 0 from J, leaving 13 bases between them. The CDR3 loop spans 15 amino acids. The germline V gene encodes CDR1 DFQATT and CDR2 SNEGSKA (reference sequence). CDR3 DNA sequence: TGCAGTGCTAGTTCCGGGACGGCTAGCACAGATACGCAGTATTTT. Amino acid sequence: CSASSGTASTDTQYF.

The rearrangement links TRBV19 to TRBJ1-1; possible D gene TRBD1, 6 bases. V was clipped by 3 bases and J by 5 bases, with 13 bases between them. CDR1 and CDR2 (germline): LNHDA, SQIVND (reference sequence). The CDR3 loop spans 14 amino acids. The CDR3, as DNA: TGTGCCAGTAGTATCGGGGGCGGAGGGACTGAAGCTTTCTTT. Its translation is CASSIGGGGTEAFF. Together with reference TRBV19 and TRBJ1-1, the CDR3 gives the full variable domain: DGGITQSPKYLFRKEGQNVTLSCEQNLNHDAMYWYRQDPGQGLRLIYYSQIVNDFQKGDIAEGYSVSREKKESFPLTVTSAQKNPTAFYLCASSIGGGGTEAFFGQGTRLTVV.

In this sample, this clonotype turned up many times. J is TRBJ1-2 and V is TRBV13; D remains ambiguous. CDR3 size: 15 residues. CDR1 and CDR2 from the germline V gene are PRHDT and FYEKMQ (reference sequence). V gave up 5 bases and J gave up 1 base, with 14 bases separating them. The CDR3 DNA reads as TGTGCCAGCAGCCCAAAAGGAGACGGTAACTATGGCTACACCTTC. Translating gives CASSPKGDGNYGYTF.

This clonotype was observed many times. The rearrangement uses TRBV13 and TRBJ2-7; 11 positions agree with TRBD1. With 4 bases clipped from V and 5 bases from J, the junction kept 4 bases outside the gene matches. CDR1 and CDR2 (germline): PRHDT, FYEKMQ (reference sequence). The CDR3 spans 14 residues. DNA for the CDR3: TGTGCCAGCAGCTCGGGACAGGGGGTAGACGAGCAGTACTTC. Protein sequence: CASSSGQGVDEQYF.

CDR3 DNA: TGTGCCAGCCCTCCGGGACAGGGTTTTGAGCAGTTCTTC. Protein sequence: CASPPGQGFEQFF. The gene calls are TRBV6-1 and TRBJ2-1; 9 bases map to TRBD1. With 8 bases clipped from V and 9 bases from J, the junction kept 8 bases outside the gene matches. Germline values: CDR1 MNHNS, CDR2 SASEGT. The CDR3 has 13 residues.

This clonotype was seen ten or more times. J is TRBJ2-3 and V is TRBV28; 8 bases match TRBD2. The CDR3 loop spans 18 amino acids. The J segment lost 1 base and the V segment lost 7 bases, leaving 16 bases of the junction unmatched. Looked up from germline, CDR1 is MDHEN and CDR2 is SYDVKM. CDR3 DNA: TGTGCCAGCACTCCCCCGGCAGTAGCGGGACTTCGCACAGATACGCAGTATTTT. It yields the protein CASTPPAVAGLRTDTQYF.

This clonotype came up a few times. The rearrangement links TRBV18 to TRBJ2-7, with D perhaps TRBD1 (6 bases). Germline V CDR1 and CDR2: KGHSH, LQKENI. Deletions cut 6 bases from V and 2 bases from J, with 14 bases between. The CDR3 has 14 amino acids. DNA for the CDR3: TGTGCCAGCTCGCCTTTGACAGGTACCTACGAGCAGTACTTC. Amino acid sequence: CASSPLTGTYEQYF.

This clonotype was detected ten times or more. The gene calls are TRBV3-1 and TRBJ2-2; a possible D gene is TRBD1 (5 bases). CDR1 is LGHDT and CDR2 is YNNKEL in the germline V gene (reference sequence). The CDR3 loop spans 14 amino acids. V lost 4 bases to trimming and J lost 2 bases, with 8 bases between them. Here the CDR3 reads CASSRGINTGELFF. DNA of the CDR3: TGTGCCAGCAGCCGGGGCATAAACACCGGGGAGCTGTTTTTT.

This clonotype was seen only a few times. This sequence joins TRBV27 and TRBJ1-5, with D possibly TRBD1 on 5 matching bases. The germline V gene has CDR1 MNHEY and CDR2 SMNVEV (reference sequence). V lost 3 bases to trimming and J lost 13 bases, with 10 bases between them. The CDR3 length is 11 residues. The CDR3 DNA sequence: TGTGCCAGCAGTTTCGGGGGTTCACAGCATTTT. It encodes CASSFGGSQHF.

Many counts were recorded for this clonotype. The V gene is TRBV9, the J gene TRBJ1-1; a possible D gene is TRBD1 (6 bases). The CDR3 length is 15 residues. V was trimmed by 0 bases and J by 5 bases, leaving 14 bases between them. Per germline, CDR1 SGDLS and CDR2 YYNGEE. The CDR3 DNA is TGTGCCAGCAGCGTAGCTACAGGGAAGGGGACTGAAGCTTTCTTT. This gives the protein CASSVATGKGTEAFF.

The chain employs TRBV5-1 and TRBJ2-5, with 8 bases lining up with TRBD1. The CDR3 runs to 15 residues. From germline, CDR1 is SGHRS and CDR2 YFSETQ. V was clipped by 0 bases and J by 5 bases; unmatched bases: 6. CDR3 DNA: TGCGCCAGCAGCTTGGAGGACAGGGTGAGGGAGACCCAGTACTTC. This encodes CASSLEDRVRETQYF.

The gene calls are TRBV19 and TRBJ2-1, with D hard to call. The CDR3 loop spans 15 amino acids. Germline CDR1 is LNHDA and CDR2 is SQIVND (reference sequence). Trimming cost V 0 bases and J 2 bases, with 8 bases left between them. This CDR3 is CASSIERSAYNEQFF. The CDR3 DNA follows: TGTGCCAGTAGTATAGAAAGATCCGCCTACAATGAGCAGTTCTTC.

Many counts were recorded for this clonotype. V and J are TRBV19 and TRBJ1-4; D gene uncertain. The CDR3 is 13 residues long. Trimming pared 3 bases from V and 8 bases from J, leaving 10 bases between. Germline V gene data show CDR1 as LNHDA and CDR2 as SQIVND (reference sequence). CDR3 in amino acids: CASSMLWEEKLFF. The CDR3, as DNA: TGTGCCAGTAGTATGCTATGGGAGGAAAAACTGTTTTTT.

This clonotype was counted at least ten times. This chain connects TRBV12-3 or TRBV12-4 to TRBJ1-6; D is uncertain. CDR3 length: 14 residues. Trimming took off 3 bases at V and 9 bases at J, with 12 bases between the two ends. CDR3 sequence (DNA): TGTGCCAGCAGTTTTAGGGAGGCGAGTTCACCCCTCCACTTT. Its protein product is CASSFREASSPLHF.

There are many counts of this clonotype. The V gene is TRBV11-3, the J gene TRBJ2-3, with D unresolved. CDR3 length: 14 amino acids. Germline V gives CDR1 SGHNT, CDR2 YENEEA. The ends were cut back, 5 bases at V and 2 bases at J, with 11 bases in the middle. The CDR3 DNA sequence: TGTGCCAGCAGCCGAGCGAGATACACAGATACGCAGTATTTT. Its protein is CASSRARYTDTQYF. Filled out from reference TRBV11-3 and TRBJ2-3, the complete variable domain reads EAGVVQSPRYKIIEKKQPVAFWCNPISGHNTLYWYLQNLGQGPELLIRYENEEAVDDSQLPKDRFSAERLKGVDSTLKIQPAELGDSAVYLCASSRARYTDTQYFGPGTRLTVL.

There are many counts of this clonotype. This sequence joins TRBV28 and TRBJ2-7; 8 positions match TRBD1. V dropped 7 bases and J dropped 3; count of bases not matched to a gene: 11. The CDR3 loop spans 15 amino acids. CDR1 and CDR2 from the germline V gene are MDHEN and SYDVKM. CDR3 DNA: TGTGCCAGCACCTCAGGGGGCGACGGTTTCTACGAGCAGTACTTC. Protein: CASTSGGDGFYEQYF.

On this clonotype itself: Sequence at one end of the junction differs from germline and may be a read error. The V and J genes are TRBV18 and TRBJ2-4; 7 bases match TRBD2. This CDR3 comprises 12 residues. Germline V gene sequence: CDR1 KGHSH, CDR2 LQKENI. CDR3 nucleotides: TGTGCCAGCTCACTCCCGGAAGGACTAGGGTTCTTC. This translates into CASSLPEGLGFF.